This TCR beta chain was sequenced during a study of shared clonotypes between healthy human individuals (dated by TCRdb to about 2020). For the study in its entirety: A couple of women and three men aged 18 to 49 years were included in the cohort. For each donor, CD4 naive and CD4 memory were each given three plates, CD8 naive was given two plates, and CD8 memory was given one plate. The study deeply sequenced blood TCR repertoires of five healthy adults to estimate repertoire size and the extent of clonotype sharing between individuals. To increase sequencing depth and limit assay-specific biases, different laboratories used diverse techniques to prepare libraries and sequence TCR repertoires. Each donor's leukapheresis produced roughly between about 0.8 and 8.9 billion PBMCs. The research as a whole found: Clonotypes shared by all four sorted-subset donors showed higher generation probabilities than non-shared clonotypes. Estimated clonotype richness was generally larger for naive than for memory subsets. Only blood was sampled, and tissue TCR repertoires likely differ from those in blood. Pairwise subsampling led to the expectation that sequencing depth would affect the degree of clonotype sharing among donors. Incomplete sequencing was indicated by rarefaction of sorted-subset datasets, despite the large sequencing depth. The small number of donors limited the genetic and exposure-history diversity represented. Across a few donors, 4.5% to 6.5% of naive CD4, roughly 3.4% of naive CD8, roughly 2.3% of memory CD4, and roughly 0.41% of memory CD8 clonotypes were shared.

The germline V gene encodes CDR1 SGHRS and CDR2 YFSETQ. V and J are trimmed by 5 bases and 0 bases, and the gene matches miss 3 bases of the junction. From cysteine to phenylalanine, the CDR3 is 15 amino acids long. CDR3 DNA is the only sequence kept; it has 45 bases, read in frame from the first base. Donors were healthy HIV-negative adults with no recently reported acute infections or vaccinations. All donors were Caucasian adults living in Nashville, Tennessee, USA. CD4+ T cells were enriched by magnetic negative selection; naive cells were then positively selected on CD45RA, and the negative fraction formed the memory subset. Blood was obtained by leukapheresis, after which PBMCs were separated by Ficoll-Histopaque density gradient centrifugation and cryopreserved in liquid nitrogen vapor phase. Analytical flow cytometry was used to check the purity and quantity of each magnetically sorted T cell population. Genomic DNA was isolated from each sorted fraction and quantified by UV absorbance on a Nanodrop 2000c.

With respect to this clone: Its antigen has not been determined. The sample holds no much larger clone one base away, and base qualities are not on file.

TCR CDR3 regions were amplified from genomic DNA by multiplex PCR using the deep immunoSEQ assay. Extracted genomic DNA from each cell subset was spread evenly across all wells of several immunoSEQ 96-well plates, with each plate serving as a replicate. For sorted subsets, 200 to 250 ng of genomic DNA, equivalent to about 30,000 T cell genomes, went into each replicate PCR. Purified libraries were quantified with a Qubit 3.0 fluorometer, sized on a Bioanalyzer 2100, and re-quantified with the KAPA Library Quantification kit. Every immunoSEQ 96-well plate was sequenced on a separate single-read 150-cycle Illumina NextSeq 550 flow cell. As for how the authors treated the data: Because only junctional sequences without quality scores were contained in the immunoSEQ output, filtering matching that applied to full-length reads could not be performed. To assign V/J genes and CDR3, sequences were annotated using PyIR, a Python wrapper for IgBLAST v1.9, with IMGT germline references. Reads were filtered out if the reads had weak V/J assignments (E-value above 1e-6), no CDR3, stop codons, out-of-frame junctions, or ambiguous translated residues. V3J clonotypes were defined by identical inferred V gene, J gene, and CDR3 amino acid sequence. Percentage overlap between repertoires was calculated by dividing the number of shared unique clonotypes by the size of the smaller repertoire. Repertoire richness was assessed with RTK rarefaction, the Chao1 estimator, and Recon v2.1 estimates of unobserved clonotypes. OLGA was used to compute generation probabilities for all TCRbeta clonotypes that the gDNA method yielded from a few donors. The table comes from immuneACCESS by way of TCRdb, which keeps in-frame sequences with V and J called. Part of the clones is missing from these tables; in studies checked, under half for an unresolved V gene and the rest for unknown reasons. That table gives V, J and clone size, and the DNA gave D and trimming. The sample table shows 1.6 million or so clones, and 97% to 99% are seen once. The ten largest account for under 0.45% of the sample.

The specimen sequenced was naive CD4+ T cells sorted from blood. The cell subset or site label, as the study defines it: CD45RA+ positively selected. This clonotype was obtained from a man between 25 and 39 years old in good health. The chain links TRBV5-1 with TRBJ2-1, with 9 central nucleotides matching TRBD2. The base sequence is TGCGCCAGCAGTTCTAGCGGGACCTCCTACAATGAGCAGTTCTTC. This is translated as CASSSSGTSYNEQFF.